This T cell receptor beta chain was found in a study of blood T cell repertoires in COVID-19. In the study overall: The United States, Italy and Spain provided the acute and convalescent COVID-19 samples. T cells, B-cell-depleted T cells, or PBMCs supplied cDNA or gDNA.

Method: immunoSEQ multiplex PCR; TCRdb's copy keeps in-frame clones and lacks some. Among 150,000 or so clones, about 87% were seen once, and the ten largest hold about 6%. This clone showed up just once. The sequence came from an elderly man with acute or convalescent COVID-19. Sequences were obtained from peripheral blood.

Written as DNA, the CDR3 is TGTGCCAGCAGTTTATCCCGCGACTACGAGCAGTACTTC. Protein sequence: CASSLSRDYEQYF. The chain combines TRBV27 with TRBJ2-7; no firm D call. This CDR3 has 13 amino acids. V was pared by 0 bases and J by 3 bases, with 6 bases between. Looked up from germline, CDR1 is MNHEY and CDR2 is SMNVEV (reference sequence).